Below are 7 T cell receptor beta chains sequenced from a single sample in a study of early T cells in non-severe SARS-CoV-2 infection. TCRdb independently ran MiXCR on the 5' RACE reads; one entry per CDR3 protein. The sample shows about 46,000 distinct CDR3 sequences, less than 6.5% of them seen only once. Source: whole blood, taken at baseline. These receptors were taken from an adult who was a healthcare worker with PCR-confirmed SARS-CoV-2 infection or an uninfected control (not recorded which).

At least ten counts were recorded for this clonotype. V and J are TRBV4-1 and TRBJ2-5; possibly TRBD2 for D (5 bases). The CDR3 spans 15 residues. The V gene's germline CDR1 is MGHRA and CDR2 YSYEKL. V was pared by 1 base and J by 4 bases, with 13 bases between. CDR3: CASSQAPGSPETQYF. CDR3 sequence (DNA): TGCGCCAGCAGCCAAGCCCCGGGGTCCCCAGAGACCCAGTACTTC.

This clonotype has a count of ten or more. The rearrangement joins TRBV6-1 to TRBJ1-5, with D hard to call. The CDR3 length is 14 residues. V dropped 1 base and J dropped 3 bases, with 7 bases sitting between them. The germline V gene has CDR1 MNHNS and CDR2 SASEGT. The CDR3 spells CASSEGHLNQPQHF. CDR3 bases: TGTGCCAGCAGTGAAGGACACCTCAATCAGCCCCAGCATTTT.

The chain carries TRBV20-1 and TRBJ2-7; no clear D. V was shortened by 4 bases and J by 3 bases, with 4 bases between the two germline ends. CDR3 length equals 10 residues. CDR1 is DFQATT and CDR2 is SNEGSKA in the germline V gene (reference sequence). The chain's CDR3 is CSAKFYEQYF. As DNA, the CDR3 is TGCAGTGCTAAATTCTACGAGCAGTACTTC.

Points on this clonotype: The junction departs from the called germline gene at one end, perhaps through a read error. The V and J genes are TRBV7-2 and TRBJ1-5; weak D call: TRBD1 (6 bases). Germline V lookup: CDR1 SGHTA, CDR2 FQGNSA. The CDR3 is 16 residues long. DNA for the CDR3: TGTGCCGGCAGCCAACCCAGTCAGGGGAGCAATCAGCCCCAGCATTTT. It specifies CAGSQPSQGSNQPQHF.

This clonotype was seen repeatedly, ten times or more. The J gene is TRBJ2-3, the V gene TRBV7-2, with D hard to call. V lost 1 base and J lost 4, with 6 bases in between. Germline V gene data show CDR1 as SGHTA and CDR2 as FQGNSA. This CDR3 is built from 13 residues. For the CDR3, the DNA is TGTGCCAGCAGCTTAGGGCCAGCAGATACGCAGTATTTT. Its translation: CASSLGPADTQYF.

This clonotype was seen at least ten times. The chain recombines TRBV13 with TRBJ2-7; D remains ambiguous. The CDR3 totals 13 residues. Trimming took off 1 base at V and 7 bases at J, with 11 bases between the two ends. The germline CDR1 and CDR2 sequences are PRHDT and FYEKMQ (reference sequence). CDR3 nucleotides: TGTGCCAGCAGCTTAGAGGTCGGCTCGGAGCAGTACTTC. Translated, it gives CASSLEVGSEQYF.

This clonotype appeared a few times. This chain connects TRBV3-1 to TRBJ2-7, with 9 bases matching TRBD2. The CDR3 has 15 residues. V lost 4 bases and J lost 2; bases outside the gene matches: 6. Germline lookup yields CDR1 LGHDT and CDR2 YNNKEL (reference sequence). The CDR3 DNA is TGTGCCAGCAGCCGACAACGACTAGCGGCCTACGAGCAGTACTTC. It is translated as CASSRQRLAAYEQYF.